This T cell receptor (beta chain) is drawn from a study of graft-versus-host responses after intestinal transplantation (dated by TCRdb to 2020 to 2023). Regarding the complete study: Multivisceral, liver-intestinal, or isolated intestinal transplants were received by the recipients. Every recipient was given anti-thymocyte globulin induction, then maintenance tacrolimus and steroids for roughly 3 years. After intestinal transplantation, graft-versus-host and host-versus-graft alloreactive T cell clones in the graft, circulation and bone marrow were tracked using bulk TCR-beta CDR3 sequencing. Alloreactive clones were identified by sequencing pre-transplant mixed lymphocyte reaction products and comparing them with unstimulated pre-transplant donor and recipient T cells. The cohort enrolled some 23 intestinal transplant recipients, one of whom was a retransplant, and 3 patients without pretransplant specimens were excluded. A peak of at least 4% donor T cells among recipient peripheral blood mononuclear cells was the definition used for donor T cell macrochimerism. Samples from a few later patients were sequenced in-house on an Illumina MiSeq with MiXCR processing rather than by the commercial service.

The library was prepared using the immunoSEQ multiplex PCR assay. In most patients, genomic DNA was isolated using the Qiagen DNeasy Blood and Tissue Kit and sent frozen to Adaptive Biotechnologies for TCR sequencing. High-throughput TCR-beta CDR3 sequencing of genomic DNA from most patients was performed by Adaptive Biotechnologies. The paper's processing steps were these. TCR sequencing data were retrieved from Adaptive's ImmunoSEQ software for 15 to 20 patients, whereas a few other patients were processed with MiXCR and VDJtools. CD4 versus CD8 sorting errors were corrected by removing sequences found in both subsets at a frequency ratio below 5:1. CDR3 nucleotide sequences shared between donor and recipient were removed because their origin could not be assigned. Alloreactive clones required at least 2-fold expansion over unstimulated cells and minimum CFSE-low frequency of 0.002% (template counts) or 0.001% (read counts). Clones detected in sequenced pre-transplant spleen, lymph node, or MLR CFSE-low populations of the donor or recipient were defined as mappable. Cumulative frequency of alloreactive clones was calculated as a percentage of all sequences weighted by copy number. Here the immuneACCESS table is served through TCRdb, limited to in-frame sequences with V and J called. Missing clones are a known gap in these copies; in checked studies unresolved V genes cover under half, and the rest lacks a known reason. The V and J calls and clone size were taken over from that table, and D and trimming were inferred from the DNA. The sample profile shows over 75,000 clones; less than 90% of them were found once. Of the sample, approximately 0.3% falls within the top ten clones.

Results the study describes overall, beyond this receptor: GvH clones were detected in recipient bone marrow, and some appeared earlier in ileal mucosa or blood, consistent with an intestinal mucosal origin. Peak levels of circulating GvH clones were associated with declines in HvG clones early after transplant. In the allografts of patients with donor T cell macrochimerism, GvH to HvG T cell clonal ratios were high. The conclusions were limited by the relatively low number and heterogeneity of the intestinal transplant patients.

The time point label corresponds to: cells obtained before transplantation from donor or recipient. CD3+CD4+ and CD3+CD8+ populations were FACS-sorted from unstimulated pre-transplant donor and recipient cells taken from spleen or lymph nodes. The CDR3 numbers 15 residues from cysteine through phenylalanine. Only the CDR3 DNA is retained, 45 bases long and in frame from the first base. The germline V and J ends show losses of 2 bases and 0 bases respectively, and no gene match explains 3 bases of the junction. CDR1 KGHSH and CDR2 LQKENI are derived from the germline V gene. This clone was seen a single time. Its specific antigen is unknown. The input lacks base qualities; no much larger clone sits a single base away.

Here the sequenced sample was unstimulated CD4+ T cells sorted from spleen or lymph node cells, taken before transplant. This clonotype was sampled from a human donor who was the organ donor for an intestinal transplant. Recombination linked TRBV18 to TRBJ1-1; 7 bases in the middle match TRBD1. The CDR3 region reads CASSPRGQVNTEAFF. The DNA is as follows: TGTGCCAGCTCACCAAGGGGGCAAGTGAACACTGAAGCTTTCTTT.